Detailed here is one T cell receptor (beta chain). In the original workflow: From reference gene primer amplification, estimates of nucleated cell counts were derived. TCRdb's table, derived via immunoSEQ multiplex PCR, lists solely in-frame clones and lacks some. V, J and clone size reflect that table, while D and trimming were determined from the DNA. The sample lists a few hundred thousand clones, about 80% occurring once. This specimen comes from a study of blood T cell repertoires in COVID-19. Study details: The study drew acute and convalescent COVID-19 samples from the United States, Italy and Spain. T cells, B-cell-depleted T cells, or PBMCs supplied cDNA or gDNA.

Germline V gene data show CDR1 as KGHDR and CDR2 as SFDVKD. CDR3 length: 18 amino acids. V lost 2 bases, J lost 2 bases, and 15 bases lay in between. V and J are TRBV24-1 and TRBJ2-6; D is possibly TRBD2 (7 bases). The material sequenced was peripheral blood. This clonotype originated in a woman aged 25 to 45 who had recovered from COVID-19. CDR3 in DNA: TGTGCCACCAGTGATTCAAAACGGGGGGCCGCTGGGGCCAACGTCCTGACTTTC. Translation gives CATSDSKRGAAGANVLTF.